This TCR beta chain was obtained from a study of blood T cell repertoires in COVID-19. Whole-study context: Samples came from the United States, Italy and Spain, spanning acute and convalescent COVID-19. From T cells, B-cell-depleted T cells, or PBMCs came the material, which was cDNA or gDNA.

Per the study methods: Reference gene primer amplification in the assay estimated nucleated cell counts. Produced via immunoSEQ multiplex PCR; TCRdb's table is partial and in-frame only. That table is the source of V, J and clone size, and D and trimming were worked out from the DNA. The sample shows about 76,000 clones, about 82% of them seen only once. One Seattle source followed patients from active infection through their disease course. Germline trimming cut 5 bases from V and 15 bases from J; bases unmatched to any gene: 5. The V gene's germline CDR1 is PRHDT and CDR2 FYEKMQ (reference sequence). This CDR3 region has 11 residues.

The TCR originated in a man in his fifties with COVID-19, enrolled during active disease. Sequences were obtained from peripheral blood. The V call is TRBV13, the J call TRBJ2-1, with 9 bases identical to TRBD1. The CDR3 nucleotides read TGTGCCAGCAGCCGGGACAGGGCGGCGTTCTTC. As protein: CASSRDRAAFF.